These T cell receptor beta chains were read from a single sample in a study of metastatic and nonmetastatic thyroid tumors. TCRdb reanalyzed the PCR reads via MiXCR. The sample lists 13,000 or so clones, 25% to 35% seen once, with approximately 4% in the top ten. The sequencing input was blood. Receptor source: a female donor with papillary thyroid cancer or a benign thyroid nodule (not recorded which). Some clones in this sample may be carry-over from other donors' samples. Both conserved end residues are part of each CDR3. A D gene is named only where the DNA matches it firmly. Size is stated for part of the rows, as once, few or many counts, or as a class when the clone is expanded.

v_gene	d_gene	abundance	j_gene	CDR3nt	CDR3aa
TRBV10-1	-	many	TRBJ2-1	TGCGCCAGCAGTGCTCGACCTCCCGATGGCAATGAGCAGTTCTTC	CASSARPPDGNEQFF
TRBV6-1	-	medium-sized	TRBJ1-5	TGTGCCACGGTCCGGGACGGGCAAGATCAGCCCCAGCATTTT	CATVRDGQDQPQHF
TRBV5-3	-	-	TRBJ2-6	TGTGCCAGAAGCTTGAAGAACAGGTTTAGCTCTGGGGCGAACGTCCTGACTTTC	CARSLKNRFSSGANVLTF
TRBV6-1	TRBD1	few	TRBJ2-6	TGTGCCAGCAGGAAAGGACAGGGGGGCTCTGGGGCCAACGTCCTGACTTTC	CASRKGQGGSGANVLTF
TRBV9	TRBD2	many	TRBJ2-5	TGTGCCAGCAGCGTTCTCGGGGGGGCAGGTGAGACCCAGTACTTC	CASSVLGGAGETQYF
TRBV9	-	-	TRBJ2-1	TGTGCCAGCAGCGTAGCGGGTACGGTGGCAGGGGTGTACAATGAGCAGTTCTTC	CASSVAGTVAGVYNEQFF
TRBV20-1	TRBD1	medium-sized	TRBJ2-7	TGCAGTGCTAGTGAGGACAGGGGATACGAGCAGTACTTC	CSASEDRGYEQYF
TRBV6-1	-	few	TRBJ2-1	TGTGCCAGCAGCCGCGGGACCAACAATGAGCAGTTCTTC	CASSRGTNNEQFF
TRBV30	TRBD1	-	TRBJ1-1	TGTGCCTGGAGTGTATATCCGGACAGGGGAGCTTTCTTT	CAWSVYPDRGAFF
TRBV5-6	-	many	TRBJ2-7	TGTGCCAGCAGCTTTAATCGGGGATACGAGCAGTACTTC	CASSFNRGYEQYF
TRBV9	-	-	TRBJ1-3	TGTGCCAGCAGCGTAGGGGCAAACCACCGCTCTGGAAACACCATATATTTT	CASSVGANHRSGNTIYF
TRBV30	-	-	TRBJ1-3	TGTGCCTGGAGCCAGGGCCCCTTCTCTGGAAACACCATATATTTT	CAWSQGPFSGNTIYF
TRBV19	-	-	TRBJ2-2	TGTGCCAGTAGGAAATTCGCCCCTGACACCTGGGAGCTGTTTTTT	CASRKFAPDTWELFF
TRBV6-1	-	few	TRBJ2-7	TGTGCCAGCCGCGTTCCAGACGCCTACGAGCAGTACTTC	CASRVPDAYEQYF
TRBV28	TRBD1	few	TRBJ2-5	TGTGCCAGCAGTTTATATACAGGGGGAGAAGAGACCCAGTACTTC	CASSLYTGGEETQYF
TRBV3-1	-	medium-sized	TRBJ2-7	TGTGCCAGCAGCCAGGGTTCAGGGCCCCCATACGAGCAGTACTTC	CASSQGSGPPYEQYF
TRBV5-1	-	-	TRBJ2-1	TGCGCCAGCAGCTCGCGACTTGAGGGCTTGGGTGAGCAGTTCTTC	CASSSRLEGLGEQFF
TRBV9	-	once	TRBJ1-1	TGTGCCAGCAGCCACCCCCCCGACAAGTCTTACACTGAAGCTTTCTTT	CASSHPPDKSYTEAFF
TRBV6-2/TRBV6-3	-	-	TRBJ2-2	TGTGCCAGCATCCCCTGGGCGTGGTGCACCGGGGAGCTGTTTTTT	CASIPWAWCTGELFF
TRBV11-2	-	-	TRBJ2-1	TGTGCCAGCAGCTTAGAGGGACGTTCCAACAATGAGCAGTTCTTC	CASSLEGRSNNEQFF
TRBV6-1	TRBD2	-	TRBJ2-1	TGTGCCAGCAGTAAAGCGGGAGGAATACATGAGAAGTTCTTC	CASSKAGGIHEKFF
TRBV30	-	-	TRBJ2-7	TGTGCCTGGAGCAGCGGAGGCCACGAGCAGTACTTC	CAWSSGGHEQYF
TRBV7-2	-	many	TRBJ2-3	TGTGCCAGCAGCTTAACCATGGGGGGCTCTGGGGTCCTGTATTTT	CASSLTMGGSGVLYF
TRBV7-3	-	-	TRBJ2-6	TGTGCCATCAGCTTAGGTGGGTCCAACGTCCTGACTTTC	CAISLGGSNVLTF
TRBV5-1	-	many	TRBJ2-4	TGCGCCAGCAGCTTGTCCGACTCAGTAGCCAAAAACATTCAGTACTTC	CASSLSDSVAKNIQYF
TRBV19	TRBD1	medium-sized	TRBJ2-7	TGTGCCAGTAGTATTGGCCGGACAGGGGGTAGATACGAGCAGTACTTC	CASSIGRTGGRYEQYF
TRBV9	-	-	TRBJ1-3	TGTGCCAGCAGCGTACGAGGAACTGGAAACACCATATATTTT	CASSVRGTGNTIYF
TRBV7-3	-	-	TRBJ2-7	TGTGCCAGCAGCTTATATACGGGCTCCTACGAGCAGTACTTC	CASSLYTGSYEQYF
TRBV12-3/TRBV12-4	-	few	TRBJ1-5	TGTGCCAGCAGTTTCAGGGACGCCCGGGATCAGCCCCAGCATTTT	CASSFRDARDQPQHF
TRBV5-1	-	-	TRBJ2-7	TGCGCCAGCAGCCCCTTCCGTGTTAACGAGCAGTACTTC	CASSPFRVNEQYF
TRBV4-2	TRBD1	many	TRBJ1-2	TGTGCCAGCAGCCCACACCTAGACAGGGACGATGGCTACACCTTC	CASSPHLDRDDGYTF
TRBV7-2	-	few	TRBJ2-7	TGTGCCAGCAGCTTTGGGGCCTACGAGCAGTACTTC	CASSFGAYEQYF
TRBV2	TRBD1	few	TRBJ1-2	TGTGCCAGCTGGGACAGGATGATATATGGCTACACCTTC	CASWDRMIYGYTF
TRBV28	-	-	TRBJ1-5	TGTGCAAGCAGTTGGGTAAGACAGCCCCAGCATTTT	CASSWVRQPQHF
TRBV6-2/TRBV6-3	-	medium-sized	TRBJ2-7	TGTGCCAGCAGTCTCCCTAGCAGTAATTACGAGCAGTACTTC	CASSLPSSNYEQYF
TRBV4-3	-	-	TRBJ2-2	TGCGCCAGCAGCCAAGAATATCCCACGGCTAACACCGGGGAGCTGTTTTTT	CASSQEYPTANTGELFF
TRBV6-1	-	few	TRBJ1-2	TGTGCCAGCAGCCGGCCCCGGACGGGAAATGGCTACACCTTC	CASSRPRTGNGYTF
TRBV5-1	TRBD1	-	TRBJ1-6	TGCGCCAGCAGCTGCGGGACAGGGGGTCCTTGGGCTAATTCACCCCTCCACTTT	CASSCGTGGPWANSPLHF
TRBV2	-	-	TRBJ1-1	TGTGCCACCTCAACAGGGAGCACTGAAGCTTTCTTT	CATSTGSTEAFF
TRBV6-2/TRBV6-3	-	few	TRBJ1-5	TGTGCCAGCAGTTCTGACCTCGGACGGTCTAGCAATCAGCCCCAGCATTTT	CASSSDLGRSSNQPQHF
TRBV19	TRBD1	few	TRBJ2-2	TGTGCCAGCAGTTACAGGGGCACCGGGGAGCTGTTTTTT	CASSYRGTGELFF
TRBV20-1	-	-	TRBJ2-1	TGCAGTGCAAAACTCTCCGGGACCCTAGGCAATGAGCAGTTCTTC	CSAKLSGTLGNEQFF
TRBV7-3	-	many	TRBJ1-1	TGTGCCAGCAGCCCTGTCGGCGTGAACACTGAAGCTTTCTTT	CASSPVGVNTEAFF
TRBV5-1	TRBD2	-	TRBJ2-3	TGCGCCCGCAGCTTGGCTCACGGGAGGGCAGATACGCAGTATTTT	CARSLAHGRADTQYF
TRBV6-1	-	-	TRBJ1-5	TGTGCCAGCAGTCCCACGTCTGGTCAGCCCCAGCATTTT	CASSPTSGQPQHF
TRBV9	TRBD2	medium-sized	TRBJ2-7	TGTGCCAGCAGCGTGGAGGGACTAGCGGGAGCCCAGCAGTACTTC	CASSVEGLAGAQQYF
TRBV30	-	many	TRBJ1-2	TGTGCCTGGAGTGTACGAGGGGGGCCTGAATATGGCTACACCTTC	CAWSVRGGPEYGYTF
TRBV18	TRBD1	-	TRBJ2-7	TGTGCCAGCTCACCGTTTGACAGGGGGGTTTACGAGCAGTACTTC	CASSPFDRGVYEQYF
TRBV7-9	-	many	TRBJ2-5	TGTGCCAGCAGCTTGGACCCTGAGACCCAGTACTTC	CASSLDPETQYF
TRBV12-3/TRBV12-4	TRBD2	few	TRBJ2-5	TGTGCCAGCAGTTGGGCAGGAGGACTAGCGCGGGGGCGAGAGACCCAGTACTTC	CASSWAGGLARGRETQYF
TRBV27	-	medium-sized	TRBJ2-3	TGTGCCAGCAGCAAGGGCAGGGGTAACACAGATACGCAGTATTTT	CASSKGRGNTDTQYF
TRBV20-1	-	medium-sized	TRBJ1-1	TGCAGTGCTAGAGGCAAAACGGGGAACACTGAAGCTTTCTTT	CSARGKTGNTEAFF
TRBV2	-	many	TRBJ2-5	TGTGCCAGCAGTAACGAGGAGACCCAGTACTTC	CASSNEETQYF
TRBV11-1	-	medium-sized	TRBJ2-7	TGTGCCAGCAGCTTAGGACTAGCCTACGAGCAGTACTTC	CASSLGLAYEQYF
TRBV27	TRBD2	-	TRBJ2-7	TGTGCCAGCAGTTCCCTAGGGGGGACCGCCGGGACTAGCCTCTCCTACGAGCAGTACTTC	CASSSLGGTAGTSLSYEQYF
TRBV6-2/TRBV6-3	-	-	TRBJ2-7	TGTGCCAGCAGTTACGAGAGGGGATACTACGAGCAGTACTTC	CASSYERGYYEQYF
TRBV20-1	TRBD1	medium-sized	TRBJ2-3	TGCAGTGCGAACGGACAGGAGATCACAGATACGCAGTATTTT	CSANGQEITDTQYF
TRBV12-3/TRBV12-4	TRBD1	medium-sized	TRBJ1-2	TGTGCCAGTACTAAAGGGGGCGACTATGGCTACACCTTC	CASTKGGDYGYTF
TRBV2	TRBD1	many	TRBJ1-4	TGTGCCAGCGGCCAACCGGGACAGGGGAGTGAAAAACTGTTTTTT	CASGQPGQGSEKLFF